The next 5 T cell receptor beta chains were all read from a single sample in a study of T cells in narcolepsy. This table comes from immunoSEQ multiplex PCR, and its TCRdb copy is limited to in-frame clones, with some not included. The sample has under 35,000 clones, roughly 80% seen once; the top ten hold roughly 0.7%. The sample comprised memory (CD45RA-) CD4+ T cells from blood. Receptors were obtained from a human donor in good health.

This clone appeared once. V is TRBV19 and J is TRBJ1-2, with 7 bases that match TRBD1. The germline V gene encodes CDR1 LNHDA and CDR2 SQIVND (reference sequence). The trim removed 7 bases at V and 4 bases at J, leaving 6 bases unmatched. The CDR3 has 13 residues. CDR3: CASTGAGGYGYTF. The CDR3 region has the DNA TGTGCCAGTACCGGAGCAGGGGGCTATGGCTACACCTTC.

This chain joins TRBV27 and TRBJ2-3; D gene unclear. The CDR3 is made up of 16 amino acids. Trimming took 5 bases from V and 4 from J, leaving 19 bases between them. Germline V gene sequence: CDR1 MNHEY, CDR2 SMNVEV (reference sequence). This chain's CDR3 is CASSDAAVNGADTQYF. CDR3 bases: TGTGCCAGCAGTGACGCGGCGGTGAACGGAGCAGATACGCAGTATTTT.

The rearrangement links TRBV6-1 to TRBJ2-5; 12 bases line up with TRBD1. TRBJ2-7 explains the end of the DNA better; the J call may be wrong. CDR1 and CDR2 from the germline V gene are MNHNS and SASEGT. The CDR3 runs to 16 residues. This chain's CDR3 is CASSVGQGAISYEQYF. The DNA for the CDR3 is TGTGCCAGCAGTGTGGGACAGGGGGCGATTTCCTACGAGCAGTACTTC.

The chain employs TRBV9 and TRBJ1-6; 8 bases are a match to TRBD1. Germline V gene lookup returns CDR1 SGDLS and CDR2 YYNGEE. The CDR3 covers 14 residues. Germline trimming cut 4 bases from V and 9 bases from J; bases unmatched to any gene: 6. The CDR3 loop reads CASSPTGASSPLHF. The DNA for the CDR3 is TGTGCCAGCAGCCCGACAGGGGCGAGTTCACCCCTCCACTTT.

V is TRBV2 and J is TRBJ1-5; D not certain. CDR3 length: 13 residues. CDR1 SNHLY and CDR2 FYNNEI come from the germline V gene. Trimming took off 11 bases at V and 1 base at J, with 12 bases between the two ends. The CDR3 loop is CAGSETSNQPQHF. The CDR3 region has the DNA TGTGCCGGATCGGAGACAAGCAATCAGCCCCAGCATTTT.